This is a list of T cell receptor beta chains from one sample in a study of T-cell memory formation after mild COVID-19. TCRdb ran MiXCR on the 5' RACE reads and lists one entry per CDR3 protein. The top ten hold roughly 2.4% of the sample, which has approximately 190,000 distinct CDR3 sequences, approximately 20% seen once. Sequenced sample: PBMCs or a T cell subset sorted from them (not recorded which). The receptors were gathered from an adult woman who had mild COVID-19 (a few samples of this study predate the infection). Cell type and time point are not known. The CDR3 runs from the conserved cysteine through the conserved F or W. The order of the fields is V gene, J gene, CDR3 protein.

TRBV6-2/TRBV6-3,TRBJ2-4,CASSYSKRTGLTQPKNIQYF
TRBV7-6,TRBJ2-1,CASSLTAGSIGYNEQFF
TRBV5-1,TRBJ2-1,CASSSFTSGGARDEQFF
TRBV3-1,TRBJ2-1,CASSLREIAEQFF
TRBV9,TRBJ2-1,CASSSTQRTRMGHNEQFF
TRBV6-2/TRBV6-3,TRBJ1-1,CASTRQGPGTEAFF
TRBV29-1,TRBJ2-5,CSVFVGETQYF
TRBV24-1,TRBJ2-2,CATRRNTGELFF
TRBV20-1,TRBJ2-3,CSARDALLLRADTQYF
TRBV20-1,TRBJ1-1,CSARGLGFNTEAFF
TRBV7-2,TRBJ2-5,CASSFSGRQETQYF